These 10 T cell receptor beta chains came from one sample sequenced in a study of OX40 agonist ivuxolimab in advanced cancers. Data came from immunoSEQ multiplex PCR; TCRdb stores just in-frame clones and leaves some out. The sample has 65,000 to 80,000 clones; more than 75% are singletons. Specimen: CD4+ or CD8+ T cells sorted from blood, collected in a trial of the OX40 agonist ivuxolimab. The receptors derive from an adult with an advanced solid tumor such as melanoma, head and neck, liver or kidney cancer.

This chain connects TRBV9 to TRBJ1-1; D possibly corresponds to TRBD1 (6 bases). Germline V gives CDR1 SGDLS, CDR2 YYNGEE. This CDR3 is built from 15 residues. V was cut by 8 bases and J by 4 bases, with 21 bases left in between. CDR3 nucleotides: TGTGCCAGTGGGGTGGGGGGCGCCTTGGGCACTGAAGCTTTCTTT. Its protein product is CASGVGGALGTEAFF.

The CDR3 DNA follows: TGTGCCAGCAGTTGGAGCCGGGACTCATACGAGCAGTACGTC. Translation gives CASSWSRDSYEQYV. The chain joins TRBV6-5 to TRBJ2-7; D may be TRBD2 (6 bases). Germline V gene data show CDR1 as MNHEY and CDR2 as SVGAGI. The V end lost 4 bases, the J end lost 4 bases, and 14 bases lay between the germline ends. This CDR3 has 14 amino acids.

This clone is deemed medium-sized (0.01 to 0.1%). V is TRBV5-4 and J is TRBJ2-1; 10 bases align to TRBD2. Trimming at V came to 10 bases and at J to 3 bases, leaving 13 bases not matched to a gene. The CDR3 runs to 16 residues. Germline loops: CDR1 SGHNT, CDR2 YYREEE (reference sequence). The DNA for the CDR3 is TGTGCCGCAGGACTAGCGGAACCCCTCTTCTACAATGAGCAGTTCTTC. This gives the protein CAAGLAEPLFYNEQFF.

The chain recombines TRBV4-1 with TRBJ1-5; tentatively, D is TRBD1 (5 bases). CDR3 length: 19 residues. V was trimmed by 1 base and J by 0 bases, leaving 19 bases between them. Germline V gene sequence: CDR1 MGHRA, CDR2 YSYEKL. The CDR3 coding sequence is TGCGCCAGCAGCCAAGGCCCTCTCTGGGACGGGGCTAGCAATCAGCCCCAGCATTTT. Its protein product is CASSQGPLWDGASNQPQHF.

V and J are TRBV18 and TRBJ2-1; D not resolved. CDR1 and CDR2 (germline): KGHSH, LQKENI. The CDR3 covers 16 residues. The V and J ends lost 3 bases and 7 bases respectively, with 19 bases between them. As DNA, the CDR3 is TGTGCCAGCTCACCTCTTGACCCTTCTCTGGAGAATGAGCAGTTCTTC. Amino acids: CASSPLDPSLENEQFF.

This clone was seen just once. V gene TRBV5-6 combines with J gene TRBJ1-2; D may be TRBD1 (5 bases). This CDR3 contains 11 residues. V was shortened by 2 bases and J by 8 bases, with 7 bases between the two germline ends. The germline CDR1 and CDR2 sequences are SGHDT and YYEEEE. As DNA, the CDR3 is TGTGCCAGCAGCTTCTCAGGGGGCTACACCTTC. Translation gives CASSFSGGYTF.

The chain employs TRBV7-9 and TRBJ2-1; 9 bases match TRBD1. The CDR3 runs 16 residues. Trimming took 5 bases from V and 1 from J; bases not matched to a gene: 6. The germline V gene has CDR1 SEHNR and CDR2 FQNEAQ (reference sequence). CDR3 sequence (DNA): TGTGCCAGCAGCATAAAACAGGGGGCGTCCTACAATGAGCAGTTCTTC. It codes for CASSIKQGASYNEQFF.

CDR3: CASSLMSGSSYNEQFF. As DNA, the CDR3 is TGTGCCAGCAGCTTAATGAGCGGGAGCTCCTACAATGAGCAGTTCTTC. This chain uses TRBV7-8 with TRBJ2-1, with 8 nucleotides matching TRBD2. This CDR3 comprises 16 residues. The J segment lost 0 bases and the V segment lost 2 bases, leaving 3 bases of the junction unmatched. CDR1 and CDR2 (germline): SGHVS, FQNEAQ.

This rearrangement joins TRBV30 to TRBJ1-4, with D possibly matching TRBD1 (5 bases). Trimming pared 8 bases from V and 7 bases from J, leaving 17 bases between. CDR1 GTSNPN and CDR2 SVGIG come from the germline V gene (reference sequence). The CDR3 is 13 residues long. DNA for the CDR3: TGTGCCCACAAGGGGTCTGTGGGTGAAAAACTGTTTTTT. As protein: CAHKGSVGEKLFF.

Only a few counts were recorded for this clone. The rearrangement uses TRBV18 and TRBJ1-3, with TRBD1 matching 8 bases. The CDR3 consists of 17 residues. J gave up 6 bases and V 2 bases, and 12 bases lay outside the gene matches. Germline loops: CDR1 KGHSH, CDR2 LQKENI. CDR3 in amino acids: CASSPVGAGGSSNTIYF. CDR3 sequence (DNA): TGTGCCAGCTCACCAGTCGGGGCAGGGGGCAGTTCAAACACCATATATTTT.